This record covers a single T cell receptor (beta chain). Produced via immunoSEQ multiplex PCR; TCRdb's table is partial and in-frame only. The table includes roughly 68,000 clones, 95% to 97% detected once. This specimen belongs to a study of technical replicates of blood from a few donors. The sample comprised T cells isolated from PBMCs. The sequence derives from a human donor in good health.

The chain's CDR3 is CASSSMGLAGADTQYF. CDR3 DNA sequence: TGTGCCAGCAGTTCTATGGGACTAGCGGGAGCAGATACGCAGTATTTT. The V call is TRBV28, the J call TRBJ2-3, with 14 positions matching TRBD2. Germline lookup yields CDR1 MDHEN and CDR2 SYDVKM. J gave up 4 bases and V 4 bases, and 4 bases lay outside the gene matches. CDR3 length: 16 residues.